The rows below give T cell receptor beta chains drawn from one sample of a study of CD8 T cells in ankylosing spondylitis. Using its own MiXCR run on the 5' RACE reads, TCRdb lists one record per CDR3 protein. The table lists around 490,000 distinct CDR3 sequences, roughly 5.3% of them singletons. What was sequenced was blood, either unsorted or a sorted T cell fraction (not recorded which). Receptors were obtained from a male donor with ankylosing spondylitis. Both conserved end residues are part of each CDR3. D genes are given only for firm matches. Clone size, where shown, is once, few, many, or a class for clones that have expanded.

J: TRBJ2-2; D: TRBD1; V: TRBV7-2; size: few; CDR3: CASSFLGTGHTGELFF; DNA: TGTGCCAGCAGCTTCCTCGGGACAGGTCACACCGGGGAGCTGTTTTTT
J: TRBJ2-3; D: TRBD1; V: TRBV20-1; size: many; CDR3: CSATWTGSFPDTQYF; DNA: TGCAGTGCTACCTGGACAGGGTCCTTTCCAGATACGCAGTATTTT
J: TRBJ2-5; D: -; V: TRBV4-2; size: -; CDR3: CASSQVAGTPSETQYF; DNA: TGTGCCAGCAGCCAAGTCGCCGGGACACCCTCAGAGACCCAGTACTTC
J: TRBJ2-7; D: TRBD2; V: TRBV20-1; size: many; CDR3: CSALTSGGAYEQYF; DNA: TGCAGTGCTCTCACTAGCGGGGGGGCGTACGAGCAGTACTTC
J: TRBJ2-6; D: -; V: TRBV9; size: -; CDR3: CASSAFGKGLSGANVLTF; DNA: TGTGCCAGCAGCGCCTTTGGTAAAGGGCTCTCTGGGGCCAACGTCCTGACTTTC
J: TRBJ2-6; D: TRBD2; V: TRBV5-1; size: few; CDR3: CASSLVASGTVSGANVLTF; DNA: TGCGCCAGCAGCTTGGTCGCTAGCGGGACCGTTTCTGGGGCCAACGTCCTGACTTTC
J: TRBJ1-5; D: TRBD1; V: TRBV24-1; size: many; CDR3: CATSDRQGNQPQHF; DNA: TGTGCCACCAGTGACCGACAGGGAAATCAGCCCCAGCATTTT
J: TRBJ2-7; D: TRBD2; V: TRBV20-1; size: many; CDR3: CSAADSGINYEQYF; DNA: TGCAGTGCTGCTGATAGCGGGATTAACTACGAGCAGTACTTC
J: TRBJ2-2; D: TRBD1; V: TRBV5-5; size: -; CDR3: CASSLRSNFNRGPGELFF; DNA: TGTGCCAGCAGCTTGCGCAGTAATTTTAACAGGGGTCCCGGGGAGCTGTTTTTT
J: TRBJ1-4; D: -; V: TRBV10-3; size: many; CDR3: CASSGGPNEKLFF; DNA: TGTGCCTCCTCCGGAGGCCCGAATGAAAAACTGTTTTTT
J: TRBJ1-5; D: TRBD1; V: TRBV5-1; size: many; CDR3: CASSLQGTGQPQHF; DNA: TGCGCCAGCAGCTTACAGGGGACGGGACAGCCCCAGCATTTT
J: TRBJ2-2; D: -; V: TRBV7-6; size: many; CDR3: CASSWGDGTGELFF; DNA: TGTGCCAGCAGCTGGGGGGATGGGACCGGGGAGCTGTTTTTT
J: TRBJ2-2; D: -; V: TRBV6-5; size: once; CDR3: CASSYSRRASTGELFF; DNA: TGTGCCAGCAGTTACTCGCGTAGGGCCAGCACCGGGGAGCTGTTTTTT
J: TRBJ2-7; D: -; V: TRBV18; size: -; CDR3: CASSYGHGYEQYF; DNA: TGTGCCAGCTCTTACGGACACGGCTACGAGCAGTACTTC
J: TRBJ2-5; D: -; V: TRBV20-1; size: many; CDR3: CSAHAQGGTQYF; DNA: TGCAGTGCTCATGCGCAAGGGGGGACCCAGTACTTC
J: TRBJ1-2; D: -; V: TRBV20-1; size: many; CDR3: CSAIRDYGYTF; DNA: TGCAGTGCTATCCGGGACTATGGCTACACCTTC
J: TRBJ2-7; D: TRBD1; V: TRBV5-1; size: -; CDR3: CASSLAPGQGRREQYF; DNA: TGCGCCAGCAGCTTGGCGCCAGGACAGGGAAGGCGCGAGCAGTACTTC
J: TRBJ2-7; D: -; V: TRBV5-1; size: many; CDR3: CASSLSPTWEQYF; DNA: TGCGCCAGCAGCTTGTCGCCAACCTGGGAGCAGTACTTC
J: TRBJ2-5; D: -; V: TRBV7-6; size: -; CDR3: CASSTRGRSWGQETQYF; DNA: TGTGCCAGCAGCACCAGAGGGAGGTCATGGGGACAAGAGACCCAGTACTTC
J: TRBJ1-3; D: -; V: TRBV25-1; size: many; CDR3: CASSEREQGTIYF; DNA: TGTGCCAGCAGTGAAAGGGAACAAGGCACCATATATTTT
J: TRBJ1-2; D: -; V: TRBV6-6; size: few; CDR3: CASSYVSYGYTF; DNA: TGTGCCAGCAGTTACGTTAGCTATGGCTACACCTTC
J: TRBJ2-2; D: TRBD2; V: TRBV4-3; size: many; CDR3: CASSQDAAGGPMELFF; DNA: TGCGCCAGCAGCCAAGATGCCGCGGGGGGGCCAATGGAGCTGTTTTTT
J: TRBJ2-7; D: TRBD2; V: TRBV7-2; size: many; CDR3: CASSLAPGLALPPYEQYF; DNA: TGTGCCAGCAGCTTAGCCCCGGGACTAGCGCTTCCTCCCTACGAGCAGTACTTC
J: TRBJ2-7; D: -; V: TRBV20-1; size: many; CDR3: CSARGLLARSYEQYF; DNA: TGCAGTGCTAGAGGTCTCCTAGCGCGGTCCTACGAGCAGTACTTC
J: TRBJ1-5; D: -; V: TRBV5-1; size: many; CDR3: CASSPDSLRQPQHF; DNA: TGCGCCAGCAGCCCGGACAGTTTACGGCAGCCCCAGCATTTT
J: TRBJ2-1; D: -; V: TRBV5-1; size: many; CDR3: CASSSPGGRWESSYNEQFF; DNA: TGCGCCAGCAGCTCCCCGGGCGGCAGATGGGAAAGCTCCTACAATGAGCAGTTCTTC
J: TRBJ2-3; D: TRBD2; V: TRBV27; size: many; CDR3: CASSWGGVDTQYF; DNA: TGTGCCAGCAGTTGGGGGGGGGTAGATACGCAGTATTTT
J: TRBJ1-6; D: -; V: TRBV6-4; size: many; CDR3: CASRGGTGLVSYNSPLHF; DNA: TGTGCCAGCAGGGGAGGAACAGGGCTCGTCTCCTATAATTCACCCCTCCACTTT
J: TRBJ2-7; D: TRBD1; V: TRBV7-2; size: many; CDR3: CASSRTGLEQYF; DNA: TGTGCCAGCAGCCGGACAGGGCTCGAGCAGTACTTC
J: TRBJ2-2; D: -; V: TRBV12-3/TRBV12-4; size: many; CDR3: CASRRDGNTGELFF; DNA: TGTGCCAGCAGGCGGGACGGGAACACCGGGGAGCTGTTTTTT
J: TRBJ2-3; D: -; V: TRBV4-3; size: few; CDR3: CASSKLVMGTDTQYF; DNA: TGCGCCAGCAGCAAGCTCGTAATGGGGACAGATACGCAGTATTTT
J: TRBJ2-7; D: TRBD2; V: TRBV11-1; size: many; CDR3: CASRREGRYEQYF; DNA: TGTGCCAGCAGGCGGGAGGGCCGCTACGAGCAGTACTTC
J: TRBJ1-1; D: TRBD1; V: TRBV5-1; size: many; CDR3: CASSPIDRDLNTEAFF; DNA: TGCGCCAGCAGCCCGATAGACAGGGATCTGAACACTGAAGCTTTCTTT
J: TRBJ1-4; D: -; V: TRBV29-1; size: many; CDR3: CSVVTISGEKLFF; DNA: TGCAGCGTAGTCACAATCAGTGGGGAAAAACTGTTTTTT
J: TRBJ1-5; D: -; V: TRBV20-1; size: many; CDR3: CSASSGGKPQHF; DNA: TGCAGTGCTAGTTCCGGGGGGAAGCCCCAGCATTTT
J: TRBJ1-1; D: TRBD1; V: TRBV6-2/TRBV6-3; size: many; CDR3: CASRKDRGREAFF; DNA: TGTGCCAGCAGAAAGGACAGGGGGCGTGAAGCTTTCTTT
J: TRBJ1-5; D: -; V: TRBV2; size: many; CDR3: CASSRGSQGRGQPQHF; DNA: TGTGCCAGCAGCAGGGGCTCCCAGGGACGTGGTCAGCCCCAGCATTTT
J: TRBJ2-1; D: TRBD1; V: TRBV29-1; size: many; CDR3: CSVEGDREQFF; DNA: TGCAGCGTTGAGGGGGACAGGGAGCAGTTCTTC
J: TRBJ2-7; D: -; V: TRBV10-3; size: many; CDR3: CATTGPSDEQYF; DNA: TGTGCCACCACGGGGCCGAGTGACGAGCAGTACTTC
J: TRBJ2-5; D: -; V: TRBV10-3; size: many; CDR3: CAIRSPAGVGQETQYF; DNA: TGTGCCATCAGGAGTCCCGCAGGGGTGGGACAAGAGACCCAGTACTTC
J: TRBJ1-5; D: -; V: TRBV12-3/TRBV12-4; size: many; CDR3: CASNEGGGLGQPQHF; DNA: TGTGCCAGCAACGAAGGAGGGGGGCTGGGTCAGCCCCAGCATTTT
J: TRBJ2-3; D: -; V: TRBV6-1; size: many; CDR3: CASSSRVWGSTDTQYF; DNA: TGTGCCAGCAGTAGCCGGGTCTGGGGGAGCACAGATACGCAGTATTTT
J: TRBJ1-1; D: -; V: TRBV6-5; size: many; CDR3: CASSYNGGRAFF; DNA: TGTGCCAGCAGTTATAATGGGGGCCGAGCTTTCTTT
J: TRBJ2-3; D: TRBD1; V: TRBV20-1; size: many; CDR3: CSASQSGTGRYF; DNA: TGCAGTGCTAGTCAATCAGGGACAGGGAGGTATTTT
J: TRBJ2-7; D: -; V: TRBV6-2/TRBV6-3; size: many; CDR3: CASSYAGSLALHEQYF; DNA: TGTGCCAGCAGTTACGCCGGATCACTGGCCCTCCACGAGCAGTACTTC
J: TRBJ2-5; D: TRBD1; V: TRBV20-1; size: many; CDR3: CSARGIYRGPRETQYF; DNA: TGCAGTGCTAGGGGAATCTACAGGGGCCCTAGGGAGACCCAGTACTTC